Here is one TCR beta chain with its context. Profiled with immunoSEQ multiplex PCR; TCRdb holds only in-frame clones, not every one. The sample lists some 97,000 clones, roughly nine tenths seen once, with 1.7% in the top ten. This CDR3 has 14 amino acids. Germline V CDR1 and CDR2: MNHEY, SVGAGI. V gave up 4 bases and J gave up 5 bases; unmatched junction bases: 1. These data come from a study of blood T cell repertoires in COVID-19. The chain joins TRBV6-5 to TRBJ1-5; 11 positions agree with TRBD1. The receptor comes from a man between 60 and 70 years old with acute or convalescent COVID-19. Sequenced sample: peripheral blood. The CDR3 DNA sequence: TGTGCCAGCAGTTGGGACAGGGGGGATCAGCCCCAGCATTTT. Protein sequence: CASSWDRGDQPQHF.